A selection of T cell receptor beta chains follows, all from one sample in a study of blood T cell repertoires in COVID-19. Repertoires were generated with immunoSEQ multiplex PCR, while TCRdb's copy carries only in-frame clones and drops some. Of about 180,000 clones listed, 60% to 80% are singletons. The specimen was PBMCs or T cells enriched from blood (not recorded which). The receptors originated from a man in his sixties who had been exposed to COVID-19. Both conserved end residues are part of each CDR3. Each record gives: CDR3 protein, CDR3 DNA, D gene, clone size, V gene, J gene. A D gene is named only where the DNA matches it firmly. Some rows have no size entry. The others give once, few or many, or a class for an expanded clone.

CDR3aa: CASSYGQGMSQETQYF; CDR3nt: TGTGCCAGCAGTTACGGGCAGGGTATGAGCCAAGAGACCCAGTACTTC; d_gene: NA; abundance: NA; v_gene: TRBV6-2/TRBV6-3; j_gene: TRBJ2-5
CDR3aa: CASSVAAGGVPNEQFF; CDR3nt: TGTGCCAGCAGCGTCGCAGCGGGAGGGGTTCCCAATGAGCAGTTCTTC; d_gene: TRBD2; abundance: NA; v_gene: TRBV9; j_gene: TRBJ2-1
CDR3aa: CASSSPTTPRGYNSPLHF; CDR3nt: TGTGCCAGTAGTTCACCGACAACCCCACGGGGCTATAATTCACCCCTCCACTTT; d_gene: NA; abundance: NA; v_gene: TRBV19; j_gene: TRBJ1-6
CDR3aa: CASSLARGGYTF; CDR3nt: TGTGCCAGCAGCTTGGCACGGGGGGGCTACACCTTC; d_gene: NA; abundance: NA; v_gene: TRBV5-6; j_gene: TRBJ1-2
CDR3aa: CASSLDGRGGRAEAFF; CDR3nt: TGTGCCAGCAGTTTGGACGGCCGCGGGGGGCGAGCTGAAGCTTTCTTT; d_gene: NA; abundance: NA; v_gene: TRBV6-5; j_gene: TRBJ1-1
CDR3aa: CATSRDELDRTYGYTF; CDR3nt: TGTGCCACCAGCAGAGATGAATTGGACAGGACCTATGGCTACACCTTC; d_gene: TRBD1; abundance: NA; v_gene: TRBV15; j_gene: TRBJ1-2
CDR3aa: CASSVAGTDFGNTIYF; CDR3nt: TGTGCCAGCAGCGTAGCGGGAACAGACTTTGGAAACACCATATATTTT; d_gene: NA; abundance: NA; v_gene: TRBV9; j_gene: TRBJ1-3
CDR3aa: CASRGGVNTEAFF; CDR3nt: TGTGCCAGCAGGGGGGGAGTCAACACTGAAGCTTTCTTT; d_gene: NA; abundance: NA; v_gene: TRBV27; j_gene: TRBJ1-1
CDR3aa: CASSSEGVNEQFF; CDR3nt: TGTGCCAGCAGCTCAGAAGGAGTCAATGAGCAGTTCTTC; d_gene: NA; abundance: NA; v_gene: TRBV7-3; j_gene: TRBJ2-1
CDR3aa: CASLDRGGTSGEQFF; CDR3nt: TGTGCCAGTCTAGATCGGGGGGGGACGAGCGGTGAGCAGTTCTTC; d_gene: TRBD2; abundance: few; v_gene: TRBV19; j_gene: TRBJ2-1
CDR3aa: CSVDPGGLYGYTF; CDR3nt: TGCAGCGTTGATCCAGGGGGACTCTATGGCTACACCTTC; d_gene: TRBD1; abundance: NA; v_gene: TRBV29-1; j_gene: TRBJ1-2
CDR3aa: CASRRQGGLAYGYTF; CDR3nt: TGTGCCAGCAGACGACAGGGGGGGCTAGCCTATGGCTACACCTTC; d_gene: TRBD1; abundance: once; v_gene: TRBV27; j_gene: TRBJ1-2
CDR3aa: CASSPRLEGGYTF; CDR3nt: TGTGCCAGCAGCCCCCGTTTAGAGGGAGGCTACACCTTC; d_gene: NA; abundance: NA; v_gene: TRBV3-1/TRBV3-2; j_gene: TRBJ1-2
CDR3aa: CASSPRIPGELFF; CDR3nt: TGTGCCAGCAGCCCGAGAATTCCCGGGGAGCTGTTTTTT; d_gene: NA; abundance: many; v_gene: TRBV2; j_gene: TRBJ2-2
CDR3aa: CASSRPGSNTGELFF; CDR3nt: TGTGCCAGCAGCCGCCCGGGGTCGAACACCGGGGAGCTGTTTTTT; d_gene: NA; abundance: NA; v_gene: TRBV5-6; j_gene: TRBJ2-2
CDR3aa: CASEGVNYNEQFF; CDR3nt: TGTGCCTCCGAGGGGGTAAACTACAATGAGCAGTTCTTC; d_gene: NA; abundance: NA; v_gene: TRBV7-9; j_gene: TRBJ2-1
CDR3aa: CASSQDLTGANTEAFF; CDR3nt: TGTGCCAGCAGCCAAGACCTGACAGGGGCGAACACTGAAGCTTTCTTT; d_gene: TRBD1; abundance: NA; v_gene: TRBV5-4; j_gene: TRBJ1-1